Shown below are 21 T cell receptor beta chains from a single sample sequenced in a study of breast tumors, draining lymph nodes, adjacent tissues. TCRdb re-called the multiplex PCR reads through MiXCR, storing one row per CDR3 protein. This table holds some 150,000 distinct CDR3 sequences, more than 25% found once. Breast cancer patients provided tissue from their axillary draining lymph nodes. Material: axillary lymph node tissue. The receptors were sampled from a female donor with breast cancer. Some clones in this sample may be carry-over from other donors' samples.

The chain links TRBV13 to TRBJ2-7; D might be TRBD2 (6 bases). V was cut by 5 bases and J by 5 bases, with 16 bases left in between. Germline V gene data show CDR1 as PRHDT and CDR2 as FYEKMQ (reference sequence). The CDR3 extends over 14 amino acids. In nucleotides, the CDR3 is TGTGCCAGCAGCGACCGGGGGAGCCCCCACGAGCAGTACTTC. It encodes CASSDRGSPHEQYF.

This sequence joins TRBV15 and TRBJ2-1; TRBD2 might be the D (7 bases). Trimming shortened V by 8 bases and J by 5 bases, and 19 bases separated the two germline ends. The V gene's germline CDR1 is LNHNV and CDR2 YYDKDF (reference sequence). This CDR3 contains 15 residues. CDR3 loop: CATGGRGGTDNEQFF. DNA of the CDR3: TGTGCCACCGGTGGGAGGGGGGGAACAGACAATGAGCAGTTCTTC.

This clonotype appeared many times. The CDR3 here is CASSLTDNYGYTF. The DNA of the CDR3 is TGTGCCAGCAGTTTGACGGATAACTATGGCTACACCTTC. The chain joins TRBV12-3 or TRBV12-4 to TRBJ1-2; no reliable D call. Trimming shortened V by 3 bases and J by 1 base, and 6 bases separated the two germline ends. The CDR3 covers 13 residues.

This clonotype turned up a few times. The gene calls are TRBV20-1 and TRBJ1-1, with D unresolved. Per germline, CDR1 DFQATT and CDR2 SNEGSKA (reference sequence). The CDR3 covers 12 residues. V lost 5 bases to trimming and J lost 5 bases, with 12 bases between them. The CDR3 DNA sequence: TGCAGTGCTGGCAAACCCACGACTGAAGCTTTCTTT. Encoded protein: CSAGKPTTEAFF.

This clonotype has a count of ten or more. DNA of the CDR3: TGCGCCAGCAGCCACGCCGATCAACAGCAGTTCTTC. Amino acid sequence: CASSHADQQQFF. The chain couples TRBV4-1 to TRBJ2-1; the D is unclear. Germline CDR1 and CDR2: MGHRA and YSYEKL. The CDR3 has 12 residues. Trimming pared 3 bases from V and 11 bases from J, leaving 11 bases between.

There are many counts of this clonotype. V is TRBV5-6 and J is TRBJ2-5; no firm D call. Germline assignment: CDR1 SGHDT and CDR2 YYEEEE. The ends were cut back, 6 bases at V and 2 bases at J, with 14 bases in the middle. The CDR3 spans 14 residues. CDR3 bases: TGTGCCAGCACCCCCGGACCAGTACAAGAGACCCAGTACTTC. Translating it yields CASTPGPVQETQYF.

This chain joins TRBV2 and TRBJ2-5; the D gene is possibly TRBD2 (6 bases). Trimming left V 4 bases short and J 5 bases short, with 11 bases between. Germline CDR1 reads SNHLY; CDR2 reads FYNNEI. The CDR3 covers 13 residues. The CDR3 reads CASSGLDPETQYF. CDR3 coding DNA: TGTGCCAGCAGTGGACTAGACCCGGAGACCCAGTACTTC.

This clonotype has at least ten counts. One end of the junction is discordant with germline, which a read error may explain. V usage is TRBV7-9 and J usage is TRBJ2-3; TRBD2 matches 7 bases. The germline gives CDR1 SEHNR, CDR2 FQNEAQ (reference sequence). This CDR3 region has 13 residues. The CDR3 DNA follows: TGTGCCAGCAGCCCGACTAGCAGAGATACGCAGTATTTT. Translating gives CASSPTSRDTQYF. Looking up the rest from reference TRBV7-9 and TRBJ2-3 gives the full variable domain: DTGVSQNPRHKITKRGQNVTFRCDPISEHNRLYWYRQTLGQGPEFLTYFQNEAQLEKSRLLSDRFSAERPKGSFSTLEIQRTEQGDSAMYLCASSPTSRDTQYFGPGTRLTVL.

This sequence joins TRBV5-4 and TRBJ1-2; the match to TRBD1 covers 12 bases. The ends lost 1 base at V and 3 bases at J; junction bases unmatched: 4. Germline V gene lookup returns CDR1 SGHNT and CDR2 YYREEE (reference sequence). This CDR3 is built from 16 residues. The CDR3 spells CASSLKGQGAYYGYTF. CDR3 DNA: TGTGCCAGCAGCTTGAAGGGACAGGGGGCTTACTATGGCTACACCTTC.

The rearrangement uses TRBV4-2 and TRBJ1-6, with TRBD1 matching over 8 bases. The germline CDR1 and CDR2 sequences are LGHNA and YNFKEQ. The CDR3 consists of 15 residues. V lost 4 bases and J lost 10; bases outside the gene matches: 9. CDR3 sequence (DNA): TGTGCCAGCAGCCGGGAGACAGGGGATGGGTCACCCCTCCACTTT. Its protein is CASSRETGDGSPLHF.

About this clonotype itself: A junction end diverges from the germline sequence, so it may reflect a read error. This sequence joins TRBV28 and TRBJ2-1; 9 bases agree with TRBD1. The CDR3 loop spans 15 amino acids. Germline-derived CDR1 and CDR2 are MDHEN and SYDVKM. DNA of the CDR3: TGTGCCAGCAGCCGGGACAGGGCCTCCAACAATGAGCAGTTCTTC. It specifies CASSRDRASNNEQFF.

The table lists this clonotype with many counts. The genes are TRBV7-8 and TRBJ1-6, with 7 bases aligning to TRBD1. CDR3 length: 15 amino acids. The germline gives CDR1 SGHVS, CDR2 FQNEAQ. V lost 5 bases and J lost 7; bases outside the gene matches: 8. CDR3 coding DNA: TGTGCCAGCAGCCTTCGACAGGGAGAGAATTCACCCCTCCACTTT. Its protein product is CASSLRQGENSPLHF.

About this clonotype itself: The junction does not match germline at one end; this may be a read error. V usage is TRBV7-8 and J usage is TRBJ2-4; TRBD2 aligns across 8 bases. This CDR3 has 15 amino acids. Germline lookup yields CDR1 SGHVS and CDR2 FQNEAQ. The DNA for the CDR3 is TGTGCCAGCACCCCTCGGGGGGGAGCCAAAAACATTCAGCACTTC. It encodes CASTPRGGAKNIQHF. Supplemented by reference TRBV7-8 and TRBJ2-4, the full variable domain reads GAGVSQSPRYKVAKRGQDVALRCDPISGHVSLFWYQQALGQGPEFLTYFQNEAQLDKSGLPSDRFFAERPEGSVSTLKIQRTQQEDSAVYLCASTPRGGAKNIQHFGAGTRLSVL.

The table lists this clonotype with many counts. The chain uses TRBV5-1 and TRBJ2-2, with D perhaps assigned TRBD1 or TRBD2 (5 bases each). This CDR3 has 16 residues. V was trimmed by 4 bases and J by 3 bases, leaving 16 bases between them. Germline V lookup: CDR1 SGHRS, CDR2 YFSETQ. CDR3 sequence (DNA): TGCGCCAGCAGCCCGGGACGGGGACGGGACACCGGGGAGCTGTTTTTT. Translation gives CASSPGRGRDTGELFF.

At least ten counts were recorded for this clonotype. This chain connects TRBV6-1 to TRBJ1-5; unclear D gene. The CDR3 runs to 15 residues. The V gene lost 5 bases and the J gene lost 0 bases, with 11 bases spanning the gap. The germline gives CDR1 MNHNS, CDR2 SASEGT. Here the CDR3 DNA reads TGTGCCAGCAGTTCTCCGGTGGCTAGCAATCAGCCCCAGCATTTT. This encodes CASSSPVASNQPQHF.

A few counts support this clonotype. The J gene is TRBJ1-1, the V gene TRBV6-6, with a weak D call TRBD1 (5 bases). Looked up from germline, CDR1 is MNHNY and CDR2 is SVGAGI (reference sequence). Trimming stripped 5 bases from V and 2 bases from J, with 18 bases between. The CDR3 extends over 16 amino acids. The CDR3 DNA is TGTGCCAGCAGTCACCTCTATGACAGCAGAAACACTGAAGCTTTCTTT. This codes for CASSHLYDSRNTEAFF.

This sequence joins TRBV9 and TRBJ1-1; unclear D gene. Germline V gives CDR1 SGDLS, CDR2 YYNGEE. Trimming removed 3 bases at V and 0 bases at J, with 12 bases between. This CDR3 has 15 amino acids. The CDR3 DNA sequence: TGTGCCAGCAGCGCCCGAGTTGGATTGAACACTGAAGCTTTCTTT. Its protein product is CASSARVGLNTEAFF. The full variable domain, its missing parts supplied by reference TRBV9 and TRBJ1-1, is DSGVTQTPKHLITATGQRVTLRCSPRSGDLSVYWYQQSLDQGLQFLIQYYNGEERAKGNILERFSAQQFPDLHSELNLSSLELGDSALYFCASSARVGLNTEAFFGQGTRLTVV.

Concerning this clonotype itself: Likely a read error: the CDR3 ends without its conserved phenylalanine or tryptophan. The chain joins TRBV20-1 to TRBJ2-7, with TRBD2 matching 10 bases. The CDR3 has 17 amino acids. Germline loops: CDR1 DFQATT, CDR2 SNEGSKA (reference sequence). In DNA form, the CDR3 reads TGCAGTGCGAGAGCCCTACCTGCTAGCGGGAGTTCCTACGAGCAGTACTCC. Protein: CSARALPASGSSYEQYS.

This clonotype was picked up many times. The chain combines TRBV7-3 with TRBJ2-6; D is uncertain. Trimming took 5 bases from V and 1 from J, leaving 3 bases between them. The CDR3 contains 13 residues. The germline CDR1 and CDR2 sequences are SGHTA and FQGTGA. CDR3 coding DNA: TGTGCCAGCAGCCCATCTGGGGCCAACGTCCTGACTTTC. It is translated as CASSPSGANVLTF.

Of note for this clonotype: Germline and junction disagree at one end, which may indicate a read error. The chain joins TRBV7-3 to TRBJ1-2; no clear D. The CDR3 sequence is 15 residues long. Germline lookup yields CDR1 SGHTA and CDR2 FQGTGA. CDR3 nucleotides: TGTGCCAGCAGCCAATCCCTCGGTGCATCCTATGGCTACGCCTTC. As protein: CASSQSLGASYGYAF.

This clonotype has a count of ten or more. The chain links TRBV4-3 to TRBJ1-2, with a tentative D call TRBD1 (6 bases). Germline values: CDR1 LGHNA, CDR2 YSLEER. V lost 0 bases and J lost 8, with 16 bases in between. CDR3 length equals 15 residues. The CDR3 DNA is TGCGCCAGCAGCCAAGATCAGGGACATACTCTGGGCTACACCTTC. Its protein product is CASSQDQGHTLGYTF.